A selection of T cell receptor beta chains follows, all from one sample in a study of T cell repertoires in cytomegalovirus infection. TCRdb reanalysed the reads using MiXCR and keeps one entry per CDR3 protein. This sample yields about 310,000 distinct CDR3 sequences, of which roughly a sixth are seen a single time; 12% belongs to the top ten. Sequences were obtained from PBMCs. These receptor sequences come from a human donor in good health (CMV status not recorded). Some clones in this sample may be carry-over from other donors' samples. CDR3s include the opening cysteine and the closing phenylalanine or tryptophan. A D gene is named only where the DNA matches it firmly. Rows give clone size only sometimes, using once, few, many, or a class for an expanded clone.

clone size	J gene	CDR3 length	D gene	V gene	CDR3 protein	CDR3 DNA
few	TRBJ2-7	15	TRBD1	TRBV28	CASSFFGTDVYEQYF	TGTGCCAGCAGTTTTTTTGGGACAGACGTTTACGAGCAGTACTTC
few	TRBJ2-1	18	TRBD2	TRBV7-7	CASSLEVSASGDYNEQFF	TGTGCTAGCAGCTTAGAAGTGTCGGCTAGCGGGGATTACAATGAGCAGTTCTTC
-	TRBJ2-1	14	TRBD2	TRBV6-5	CASSAGGGYNEQFF	TGTGCCAGCAGTGCCGGGGGGGGATACAATGAGCAGTTCTTC
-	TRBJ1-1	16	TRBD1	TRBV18	CASSPPVPGQDREAFF	TGTGCCAGCTCACCGCCGGTTCCGGGACAGGACCGTGAAGCTTTCTTT
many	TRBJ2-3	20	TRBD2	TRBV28	CASSFELLAGGAFGTDTQYF	TGTGCCAGCAGTTTCGAGCTACTAGCGGGGGGGGCCTTTGGAACAGATACGCAGTATTTT
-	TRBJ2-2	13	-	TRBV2	CASSETNTGELFF	TGTGCCAGCAGTGAAACGAACACCGGGGAGCTGTTTTTT
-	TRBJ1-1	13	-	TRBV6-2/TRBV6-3	CASSYSLSTEAFF	TGTGCCAGCAGTTACTCACTCAGCACTGAAGCTTTCTTT
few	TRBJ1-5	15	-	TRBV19	CASSIGGAWNQPQHF	TGTGCCAGTAGTATAGGGGGGGCCTGGAATCAGCCCCAGCATTTT
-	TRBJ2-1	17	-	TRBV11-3	CASSPYGWRDTNNEQFF	TGTGCCAGCAGCCCATACGGATGGCGTGACACTAACAATGAGCAGTTCTTC
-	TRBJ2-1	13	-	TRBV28	CASSFPGYNEQFF	TGTGCCAGCAGTTTCCCAGGGTACAATGAGCAGTTCTTC
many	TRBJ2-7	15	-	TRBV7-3	CASSLQGSAFYEQYF	TGTGCCAGCAGCTTACAGGGTAGCGCGTTCTACGAGCAGTACTTC
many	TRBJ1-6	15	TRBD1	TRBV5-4	CASNLQGNYNSPLHF	TGTGCCAGCAACTTACAGGGGAACTATAATTCACCCCTCCACTTT
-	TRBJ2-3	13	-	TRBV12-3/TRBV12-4	CASSPSLVGTQYF	TGTGCCAGCAGTCCCTCACTAGTCGGAACGCAGTATTTT
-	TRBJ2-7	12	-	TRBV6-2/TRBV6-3	CASSWGAHEQYF	TGTGCCAGCAGTTGGGGGGCCCACGAGCAGTACTTC
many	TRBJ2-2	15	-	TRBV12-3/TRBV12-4	CASSFNRGDTGELFF	TGTGCCAGCAGTTTCAATCGGGGCGACACCGGGGAGCTGTTTTTT
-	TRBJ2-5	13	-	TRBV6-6	CASSLRDEETQYF	TGTGCCAGCAGTCTCCGGGACGAAGAGACCCAGTACTTC
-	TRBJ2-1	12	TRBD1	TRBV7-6	CASSNSRDSLFF	TGTGCCAGCAGTAATTCCCGGGACAGCCTGTTCTTC
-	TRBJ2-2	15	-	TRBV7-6	CASSSGPANTGELFF	TGTGCCAGCAGCTCCGGGCCCGCGAACACCGGGGAGCTGTTTTTT
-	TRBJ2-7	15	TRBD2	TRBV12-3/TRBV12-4	CASSKLAGLSYEQYF	TGTGCCAGCAGTAAACTAGCGGGGCTATCCTACGAGCAGTACTTC
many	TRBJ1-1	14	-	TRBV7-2	CASSLSGSNTEAFF	TGTGCCAGCAGTTTAAGTGGGTCGAACACTGAAGCTTTCTTT
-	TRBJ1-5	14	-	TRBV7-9	CASSLSSGNQPQHF	TGTGCCAGCAGCTTATCCAGTGGCAATCAGCCCCAGCATTTT
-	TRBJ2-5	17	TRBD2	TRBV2	CASSDARTSGGQETQYF	TGTGCCAGCAGCGACGCTCGGACTAGCGGGGGGCAAGAGACCCAGTACTTC
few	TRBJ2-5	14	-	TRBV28	CASIGRSTKETQYF	TGTGCCAGCATTGGCAGATCTACAAAAGAGACCCAGTACTTC
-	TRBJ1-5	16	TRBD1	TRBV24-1	CATSDNRRGSNQPQHF	TGTGCCACCAGTGACAACCGCAGGGGGTCAAATCAGCCCCAGCATTTT
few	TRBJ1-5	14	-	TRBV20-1	CSAWKGEGHQPQHF	TGCAGTGCTTGGAAGGGGGAAGGACATCAGCCCCAGCATTTT
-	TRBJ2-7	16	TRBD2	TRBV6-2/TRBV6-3	CASSLLRGEGSYEQYF	TGTGCCAGCAGTTTACTCCGCGGGGAGGGATCCTACGAGCAGTACTTC
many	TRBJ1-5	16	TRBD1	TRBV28	CASSAGGRDSNQPQHF	TGTGCCAGCAGCGCAGGGGGCAGGGATAGCAATCAGCCCCAGCATTTT
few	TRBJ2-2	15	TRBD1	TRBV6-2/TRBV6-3	CASSYGTGETGELFF	TGTGCCAGCAGTTACGGGACAGGGGAGACCGGGGAGCTGTTTTTT
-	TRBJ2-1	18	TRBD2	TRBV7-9	CASSFGITTSGGDNEQFF	TGTGCCAGCAGCTTTGGCATAACGACTAGCGGGGGAGACAATGAGCAGTTCTTC
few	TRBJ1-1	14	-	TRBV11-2	CASSLGSGDTEAFF	TGTGCCAGCAGCTTAGGAAGCGGGGACACTGAAGCTTTCTTT
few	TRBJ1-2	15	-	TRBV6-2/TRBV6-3	CASSLSGIPTYGYTF	TGTGCCAGCAGCTTATCCGGAATTCCTACCTATGGCTACACCTTC
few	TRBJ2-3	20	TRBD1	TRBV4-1	CASSQNPPFTGTGLTDTQYF	TGCGCCAGCAGCCAAAACCCACCCTTTACCGGGACAGGTCTCACAGATACGCAGTATTTT
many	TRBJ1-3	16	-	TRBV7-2	CASSLDGGLTGNTIYF	TGTGCCAGCAGCTTAGATGGGGGCTTGACTGGAAACACCATATATTTT
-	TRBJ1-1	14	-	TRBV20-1	CSASIQGKGTEAFF	TGCAGTGCTAGCATTCAGGGGAAGGGAACTGAAGCTTTCTTT
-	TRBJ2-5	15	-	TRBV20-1	CSARSKTTGGETQYF	TGCAGTGCTAGATCAAAGACGACTGGGGGAGAGACCCAGTACTTC
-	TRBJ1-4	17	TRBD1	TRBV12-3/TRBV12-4	CASRSGQGAPGNEKLFF	TGTGCCAGCCGCTCGGGACAGGGGGCCCCTGGTAATGAAAAACTGTTTTTT
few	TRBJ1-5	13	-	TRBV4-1	CASSQGTDQPQHF	TGCGCCAGCAGCCAAGGAACTGATCAGCCCCAGCATTTT
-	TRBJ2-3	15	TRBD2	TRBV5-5	CASRSLTGGGDTQYF	TGTGCCAGCAGGAGTCTAACGGGGGGGGGGGATACGCAGTATTTT
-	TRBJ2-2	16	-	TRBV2	CASSEPLKMNTGELFF	TGTGCCAGCAGTGAACCTTTGAAGATGAACACCGGGGAGCTGTTTTTT
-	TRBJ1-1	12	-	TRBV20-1	CSAERRVSEAFF	TGCAGTGCGGAGAGAAGGGTTTCTGAAGCTTTCTTT
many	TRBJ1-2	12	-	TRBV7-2	CASSWMGSSFTF	TGTGCCAGCAGCTGGATGGGCAGCTCTTTCACCTTC
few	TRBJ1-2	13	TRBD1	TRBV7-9	CASSLLGGRGYTF	TGTGCCAGCAGCTTACTAGGGGGCCGCGGCTACACCTTC
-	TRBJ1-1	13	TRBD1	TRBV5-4	CASSLTGATEAFF	TGTGCCAGCAGCTTGACAGGGGCCACTGAAGCTTTCTTT
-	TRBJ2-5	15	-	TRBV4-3	CASSQDRSIQETQYF	TGCGCCAGCAGCCAAGATCGGAGTATCCAAGAGACCCAGTACTTC
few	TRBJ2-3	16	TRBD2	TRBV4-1	CASSQRAGGFTDTQYF	TGCGCCAGCAGCCAAAGAGCGGGGGGCTTCACAGATACGCAGTATTTT
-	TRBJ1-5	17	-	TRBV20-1	CSARDLQGDYSNQPQHF	TGCAGTGCTAGAGATCTCCAAGGGGATTATAGCAATCAGCCCCAGCATTTT
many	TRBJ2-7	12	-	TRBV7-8	CASIPPEGEQYF	TGTGCCAGCATCCCCCCGGAGGGCGAGCAGTACTTC
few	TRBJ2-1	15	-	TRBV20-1	CSASTWGVGYNEQFF	TGCAGTGCCAGCACGTGGGGGGTGGGCTACAATGAGCAGTTCTTC
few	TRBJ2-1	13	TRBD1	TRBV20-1	CSTGTGHYNEQFF	TGCAGCACCGGGACAGGGCACTACAATGAGCAGTTCTTC
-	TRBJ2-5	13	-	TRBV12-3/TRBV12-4	CASSLLGWETQYF	TGTGCCAGCAGTTTACTGGGATGGGAGACCCAGTACTTC
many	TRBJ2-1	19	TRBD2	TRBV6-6	CASSYSPPGTSGGENEQFF	TGTGCCAGCAGTTACTCGCCGCCTGGGACTAGCGGGGGGGAGAATGAGCAGTTCTTC
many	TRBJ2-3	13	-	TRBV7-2	CASSSLRRDTQYF	TGTGCCAGCAGCTCCCTCCGTCGAGATACGCAGTATTTT
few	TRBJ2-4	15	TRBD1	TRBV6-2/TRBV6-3	CASRDREEAKNIQYF	TGTGCCAGCAGGGACAGGGAAGAAGCCAAAAACATTCAGTACTTC
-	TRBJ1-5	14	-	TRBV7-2	CASSLALGEQPQHF	TGTGCCAGCAGCTTAGCGCTGGGTGAGCAGCCCCAGCATTTT